Sequencing of this TCR beta chain was carried out in a study of response to subunit inactivated influenza vaccine. From the RT-PCR reads, TCRdb called clonotypes with MiXCR, one entry per CDR3 protein. The sample holds more than 700,000 distinct CDR3 sequences, 21% seen once. Trimming removed 7 bases from V and 8 bases from J, with 14 bases in between. Germline loops: CDR1 DFQATT, CDR2 SNEGSKA (reference sequence). This CDR3 is built from 11 residues. Broader study findings: Authors suggested each seasonal influenza vaccination recruits few new T cells.

This clonotype has just one count. The target antigen is unknown. This specimen was PBMCs from blood, taken around 5 days after vaccination. The gene calls are TRBV20-1 and TRBJ1-1, with D unresolved. The source is a man in his fifties who received an inactivated influenza vaccine. The CDR3 protein is CSEQPRTEAFF. CDR3 DNA: TGCAGTGAACAGCCGAGAACGGAAGCTTTCTTT.